This T cell receptor beta chain derives from a study of blood T cell repertoires in COVID-19. V shed 6 bases, J shed 1 base, and the junction held 6 bases outside the gene matches. There are 15 residues in the CDR3. Germline V gene sequence: CDR1 MNHEY, CDR2 SVGAGI. Original processing methods: Amplifying reference gene primers gave estimates of nucleated cell counts. Clones were read by immunoSEQ multiplex PCR, and TCRdb kept only the in-frame ones, dropping some. V and J calls and clone size are copied from that table; D and trimming were computed from the DNA. The sample yields around 77,000 clones, 90% seen once.

Sequenced sample: peripheral blood. The receptor was derived from a woman older than 75 with active or convalescent COVID-19. The rearrangement joins TRBV6-5 to TRBJ2-7; 10 nucleotides agree with TRBD1. The CDR3 protein is CASRAGQGVSYEQYF. The CDR3 DNA sequence: TGTGCCAGCAGGGCAGGACAGGGGGTTTCCTACGAGCAGTACTTC.